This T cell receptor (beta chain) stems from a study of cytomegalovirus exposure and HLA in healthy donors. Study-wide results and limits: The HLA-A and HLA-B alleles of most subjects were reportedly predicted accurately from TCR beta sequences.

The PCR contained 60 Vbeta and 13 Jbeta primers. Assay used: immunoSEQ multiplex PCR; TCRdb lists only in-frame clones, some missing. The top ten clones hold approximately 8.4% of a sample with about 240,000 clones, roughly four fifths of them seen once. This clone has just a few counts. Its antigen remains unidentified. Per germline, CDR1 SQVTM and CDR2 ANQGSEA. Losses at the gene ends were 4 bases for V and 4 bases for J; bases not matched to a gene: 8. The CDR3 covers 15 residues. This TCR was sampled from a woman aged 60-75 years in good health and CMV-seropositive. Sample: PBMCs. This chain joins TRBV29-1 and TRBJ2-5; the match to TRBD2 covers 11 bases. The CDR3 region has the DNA TGCAGCGTTGGACTAGCGGGATCTGTTGGAGAGACCCAGTACTTC. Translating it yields CSVGLAGSVGETQYF. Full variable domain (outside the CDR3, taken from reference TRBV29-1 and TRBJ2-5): SAVISQKPSRDICQRGTSLTIQCQVDSQVTMMFWYRQQPGQSLTLIATANQGSEATYESGFVIDKFPISRPNLTFSTLTVSNMSPEDSSIYLCSVGLAGSVGETQYFGPGTRLLVL.